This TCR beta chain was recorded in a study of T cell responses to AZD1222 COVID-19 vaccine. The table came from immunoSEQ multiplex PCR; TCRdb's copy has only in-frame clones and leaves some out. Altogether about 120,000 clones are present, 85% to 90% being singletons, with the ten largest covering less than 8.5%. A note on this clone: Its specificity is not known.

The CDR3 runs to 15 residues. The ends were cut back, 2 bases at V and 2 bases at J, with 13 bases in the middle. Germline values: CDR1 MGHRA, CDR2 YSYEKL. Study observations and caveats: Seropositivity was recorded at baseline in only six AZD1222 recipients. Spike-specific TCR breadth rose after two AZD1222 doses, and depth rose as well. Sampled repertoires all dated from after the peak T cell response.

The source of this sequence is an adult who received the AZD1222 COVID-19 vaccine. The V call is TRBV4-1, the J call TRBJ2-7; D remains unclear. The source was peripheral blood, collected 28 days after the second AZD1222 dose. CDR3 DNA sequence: TGCGCCAGCAGCCAACCTGATTGGGATGCCTACGAGCAGTACTTC. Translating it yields CASSQPDWDAYEQYF.